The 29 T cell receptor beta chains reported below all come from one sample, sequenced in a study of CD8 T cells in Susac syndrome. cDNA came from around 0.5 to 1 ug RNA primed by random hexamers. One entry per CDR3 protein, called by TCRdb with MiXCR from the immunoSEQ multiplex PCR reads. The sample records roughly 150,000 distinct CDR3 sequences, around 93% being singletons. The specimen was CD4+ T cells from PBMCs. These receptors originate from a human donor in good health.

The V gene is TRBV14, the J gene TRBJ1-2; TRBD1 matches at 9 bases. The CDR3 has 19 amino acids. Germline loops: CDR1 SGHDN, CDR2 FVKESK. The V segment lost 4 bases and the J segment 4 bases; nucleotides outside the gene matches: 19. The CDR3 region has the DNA TGTGCCAGCAGCCTTGCTCGAGGGACAGGGCCCCTTGGGATCTATGGCTACACCTTC. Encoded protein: CASSLARGTGPLGIYGYTF.

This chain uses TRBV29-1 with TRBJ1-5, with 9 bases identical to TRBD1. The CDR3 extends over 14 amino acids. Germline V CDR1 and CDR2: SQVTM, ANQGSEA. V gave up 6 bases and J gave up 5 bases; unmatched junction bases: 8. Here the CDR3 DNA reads TGCAGCGTCCTGACAGGGGGAGAGGATCAGCCCCAGCATTTT. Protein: CSVLTGGEDQPQHF.

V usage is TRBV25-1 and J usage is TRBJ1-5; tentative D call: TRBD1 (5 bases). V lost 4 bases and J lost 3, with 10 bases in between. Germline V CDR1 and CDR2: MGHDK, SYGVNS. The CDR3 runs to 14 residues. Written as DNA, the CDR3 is TGTGCCAGCAGTGTCACAGGTCCCAATCAGCCCCAGCATTTT. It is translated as CASSVTGPNQPQHF.

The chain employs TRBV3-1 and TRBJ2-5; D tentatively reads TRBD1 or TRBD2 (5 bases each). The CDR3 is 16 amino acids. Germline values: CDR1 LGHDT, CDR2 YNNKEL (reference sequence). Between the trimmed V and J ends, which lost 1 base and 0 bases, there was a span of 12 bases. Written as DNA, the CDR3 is TGTGCCAGCAGCCAAGGTTTGGGGACCAACCAAGAGACCCAGTACTTC. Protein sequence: CASSQGLGTNQETQYF.

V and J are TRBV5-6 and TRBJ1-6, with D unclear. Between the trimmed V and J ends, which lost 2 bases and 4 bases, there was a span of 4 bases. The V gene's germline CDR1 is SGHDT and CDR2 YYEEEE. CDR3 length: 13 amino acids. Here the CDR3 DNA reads TGTGCCAGCAGCTTTAGGTATAATTCACCCCTCCACTTT. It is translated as CASSFRYNSPLHF.

The DNA of the CDR3 is TGTGCCAGTAGTATGCGATCGAACAGGGGGCGCCGGACTGAAGCTTTCTTT. Protein sequence: CASSMRSNRGRRTEAFF. The rearrangement uses TRBV19 and TRBJ1-1, with 9 bases aligning to TRBD1. Germline values: CDR1 LNHDA, CDR2 SQIVND (reference sequence). After removal of 3 bases from V and 5 bases from J, the junction contained 13 bases not matched to a gene. The CDR3 contains 17 residues.

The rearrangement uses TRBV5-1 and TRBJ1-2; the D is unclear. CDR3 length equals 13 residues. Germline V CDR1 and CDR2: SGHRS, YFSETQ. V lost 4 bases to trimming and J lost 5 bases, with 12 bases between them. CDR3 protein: CASSPVDSYGYTF. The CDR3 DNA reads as TGCGCCAGCAGCCCCGTCGACTCATATGGCTACACCTTC. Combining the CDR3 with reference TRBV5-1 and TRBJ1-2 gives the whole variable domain KAGVTQTPRYLIKTRGQQVTLSCSPISGHRSVSWYQQTPGQGLQFLFEYFSETQRNKGNFPGRFSGRQFSNSRSEMNVSTLELGDSALYLCASSPVDSYGYTFGSGTRLTVV.

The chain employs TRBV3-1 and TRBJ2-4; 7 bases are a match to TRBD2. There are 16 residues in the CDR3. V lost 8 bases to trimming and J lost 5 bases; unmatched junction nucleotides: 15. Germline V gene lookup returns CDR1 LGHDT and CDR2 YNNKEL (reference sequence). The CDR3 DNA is TGTGCCAGCCGGCGCGGGGGAGCCGCTTATCAAAACATTCAGTACTTC. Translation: CASRRGGAAYQNIQYF.

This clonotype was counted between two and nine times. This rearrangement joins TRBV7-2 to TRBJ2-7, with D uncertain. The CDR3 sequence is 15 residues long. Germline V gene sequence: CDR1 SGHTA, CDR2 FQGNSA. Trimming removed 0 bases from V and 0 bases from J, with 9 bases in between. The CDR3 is CASSLAFQSSYEQYF. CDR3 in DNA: TGTGCCAGCAGCTTAGCGTTTCAGAGCTCCTACGAGCAGTACTTC.

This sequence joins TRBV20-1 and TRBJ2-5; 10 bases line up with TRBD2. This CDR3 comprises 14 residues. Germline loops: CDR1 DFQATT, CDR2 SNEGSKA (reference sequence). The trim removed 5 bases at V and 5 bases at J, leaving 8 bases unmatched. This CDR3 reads CSAPSGGADETQYF. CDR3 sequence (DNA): TGCAGTGCTCCCAGCGGGGGGGCCGACGAGACCCAGTACTTC.

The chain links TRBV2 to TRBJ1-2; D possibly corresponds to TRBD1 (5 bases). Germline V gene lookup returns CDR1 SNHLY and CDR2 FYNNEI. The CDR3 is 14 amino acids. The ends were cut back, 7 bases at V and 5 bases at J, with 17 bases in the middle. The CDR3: CASNFRGEGYGYTF. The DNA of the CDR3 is TGTGCCAGCAATTTTCGAGGGGAAGGATATGGCTACACCTTC.

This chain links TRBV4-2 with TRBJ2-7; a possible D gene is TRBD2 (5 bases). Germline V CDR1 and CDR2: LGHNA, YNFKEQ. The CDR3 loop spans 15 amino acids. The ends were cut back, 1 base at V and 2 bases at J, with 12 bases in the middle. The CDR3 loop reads CASSQARGGTYEQYF. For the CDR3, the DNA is TGTGCCAGCAGCCAAGCCCGAGGAGGAACCTACGAGCAGTACTTC.

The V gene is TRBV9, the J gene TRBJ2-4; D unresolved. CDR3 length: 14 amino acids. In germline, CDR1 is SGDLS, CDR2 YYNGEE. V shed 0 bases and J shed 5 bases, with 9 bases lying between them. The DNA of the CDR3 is TGTGCCAGCAGCGTAGGAGTAGGGCAAAACATTCAGTACTTC. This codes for CASSVGVGQNIQYF.

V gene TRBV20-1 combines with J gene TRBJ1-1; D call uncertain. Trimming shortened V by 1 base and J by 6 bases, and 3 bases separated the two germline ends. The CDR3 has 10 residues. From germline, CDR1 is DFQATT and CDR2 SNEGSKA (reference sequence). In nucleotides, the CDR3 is TGCAGTGCTAGAGGATCTGAAGCTTTCTTT. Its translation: CSARGSEAFF.

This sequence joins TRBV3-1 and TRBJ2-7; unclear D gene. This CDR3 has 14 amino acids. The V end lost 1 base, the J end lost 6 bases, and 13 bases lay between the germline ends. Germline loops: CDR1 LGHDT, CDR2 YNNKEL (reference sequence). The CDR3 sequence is CASSQGGVGSEQYF. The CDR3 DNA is TGTGCCAGCAGCCAAGGTGGGGTCGGAAGCGAGCAGTACTTC.

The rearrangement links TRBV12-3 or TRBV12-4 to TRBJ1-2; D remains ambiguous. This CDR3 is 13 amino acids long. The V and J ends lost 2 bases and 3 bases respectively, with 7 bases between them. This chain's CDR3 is CASSLNSYYGYTF. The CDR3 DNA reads TGTGCCAGCAGTTTAAACAGCTACTATGGCTACACCTTC.

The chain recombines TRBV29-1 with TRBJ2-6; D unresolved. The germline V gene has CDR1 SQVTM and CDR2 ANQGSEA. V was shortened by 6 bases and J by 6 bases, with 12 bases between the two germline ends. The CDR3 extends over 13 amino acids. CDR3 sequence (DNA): TGCAGCGTGTGGGCCCCGGTGGCCAACGTCCTGACTTTC. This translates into CSVWAPVANVLTF.

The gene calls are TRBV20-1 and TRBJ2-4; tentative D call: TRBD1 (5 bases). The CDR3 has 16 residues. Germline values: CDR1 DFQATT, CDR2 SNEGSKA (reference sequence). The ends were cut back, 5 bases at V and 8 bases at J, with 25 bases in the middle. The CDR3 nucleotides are TGCAGTGCTGACTTAGTTGCGGCGGTCCCCAGGGACATTCAGTACTTC. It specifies CSADLVAAVPRDIQYF.

The CDR3 is CASSRNPGQGDSPLHF. The CDR3 DNA reads TGCGCCAGCAGCCGGAATCCGGGACAGGGAGATTCACCCCTCCACTTT. The rearrangement uses TRBV5-1 and TRBJ1-6; TRBD1 matches at 9 bases. Per the germline V gene, CDR1 is SGHRS and CDR2 is YFSETQ. V lost 4 bases to trimming and J lost 8 bases; unmatched junction nucleotides: 10. The CDR3 runs to 16 residues.

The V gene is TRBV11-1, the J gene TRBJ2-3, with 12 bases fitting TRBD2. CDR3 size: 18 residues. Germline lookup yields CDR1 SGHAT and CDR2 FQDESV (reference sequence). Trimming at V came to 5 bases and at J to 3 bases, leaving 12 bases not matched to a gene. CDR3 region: CASSLLAGGFARTDTQYF. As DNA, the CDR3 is TGTGCCAGCAGCCTTCTAGCGGGGGGGTTTGCGAGGACAGATACGCAGTATTTT.

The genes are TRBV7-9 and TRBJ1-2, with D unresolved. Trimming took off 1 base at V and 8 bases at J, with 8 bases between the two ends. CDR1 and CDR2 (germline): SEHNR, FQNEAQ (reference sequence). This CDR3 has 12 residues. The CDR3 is CASSLEVEGYTF. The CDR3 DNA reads TGTGCCAGCAGCTTAGAGGTGGAGGGCTACACCTTC.

CDR3 loop: CASSRNTGRHGYTF. CDR3 in DNA: TGTGCCAGCAGCCGGAACACCGGGAGACATGGCTACACCTTC. V is TRBV3-1 and J is TRBJ1-2; D ambiguous. V was pared by 4 bases and J by 6 bases, with 15 bases between. The CDR3 consists of 14 residues. CDR1 is LGHDT, CDR2 YNNKEL, per germline (reference sequence).

The DNA of the CDR3 is TGTGCCAGCAGCACTAGCGGGGGGGCTGGCATTCAGTACTTC. Protein sequence: CASSTSGGAGIQYF. The chain employs TRBV9 and TRBJ2-4; 13 nucleotides match TRBD2. From germline, CDR1 is SGDLS and CDR2 YYNGEE. CDR3 length: 14 residues. Trimming at V came to 4 bases and at J to 9 bases, leaving 4 bases not matched to a gene.

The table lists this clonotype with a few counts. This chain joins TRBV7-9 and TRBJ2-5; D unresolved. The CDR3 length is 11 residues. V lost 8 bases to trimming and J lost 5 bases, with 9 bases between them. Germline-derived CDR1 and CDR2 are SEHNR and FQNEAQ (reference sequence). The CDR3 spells CASSDGETQYF. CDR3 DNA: TGTGCCAGCTCCGACGGGGAGACCCAGTACTTC.

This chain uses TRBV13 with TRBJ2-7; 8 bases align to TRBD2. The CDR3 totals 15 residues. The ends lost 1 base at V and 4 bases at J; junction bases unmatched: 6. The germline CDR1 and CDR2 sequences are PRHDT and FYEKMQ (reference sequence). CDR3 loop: CASSLAGGGPYEQYF. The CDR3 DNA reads TGTGCCAGCAGCTTAGCGGGCGGGGGGCCTTACGAGCAGTACTTC.

CDR3 region: CASSIRGRIQGTEAFF. The CDR3 bases are TGTGCCAGTAGTATTAGGGGCAGAATCCAGGGTACTGAAGCTTTCTTT. V gene TRBV19 combines with J gene TRBJ1-1, with D possibly TRBD1 on 5 matching bases. From germline, CDR1 is LNHDA and CDR2 SQIVND (reference sequence). This CDR3 is 16 amino acids long. V dropped 3 bases and J dropped 5 bases, with 19 bases sitting between them. The full variable domain, rest sourced from reference TRBV19 and TRBJ1-1, is DGGITQSPKYLFRKEGQNVTLSCEQNLNHDAMYWYRQDPGQGLRLIYYSQIVNDFQKGDIAEGYSVSREKKESFPLTVTSAQKNPTAFYLCASSIRGRIQGTEAFFGQGTRLTVV.

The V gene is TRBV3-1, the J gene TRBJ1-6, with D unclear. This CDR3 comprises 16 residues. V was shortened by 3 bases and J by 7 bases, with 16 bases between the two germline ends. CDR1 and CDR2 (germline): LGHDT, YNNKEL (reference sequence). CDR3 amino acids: CASSHWGGRENSPLHF. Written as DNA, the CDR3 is TGTGCCAGCAGCCACTGGGGAGGGAGGGAAAATTCACCCCTCCACTTT.

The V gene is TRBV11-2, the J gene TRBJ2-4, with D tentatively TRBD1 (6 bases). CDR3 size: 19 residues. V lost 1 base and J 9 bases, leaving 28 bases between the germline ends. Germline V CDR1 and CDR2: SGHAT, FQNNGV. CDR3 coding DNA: TGTGCCAGCAGCTTAGTTCTGGCAAGGGACATGAGTTTAAGGGGCATTCAGTACTTC. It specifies CASSLVLARDMSLRGIQYF.

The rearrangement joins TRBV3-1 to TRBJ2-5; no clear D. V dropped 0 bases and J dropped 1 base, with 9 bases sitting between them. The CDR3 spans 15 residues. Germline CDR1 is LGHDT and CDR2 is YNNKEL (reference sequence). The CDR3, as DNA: TGTGCCAGCAGCCAAGATATAACAGCCCAAGAGACCCAGTACTTC. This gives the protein CASSQDITAQETQYF.